This T cell receptor (beta chain) was recorded in a study of circulating CD8 cells and anti-PD-1 response in melanoma. Overall study findings and caveats: Under 7% of TRB clonotypes were shared between subsets at M1. The cohort mixed treatment-naive and previously treated patients.

The V and J ends lost 7 bases and 1 base respectively, with 11 bases between them. The CDR3 is 13 residues long. Germline assignment: CDR1 DFQATT and CDR2 SNEGSKA (reference sequence). Four subsets defined by PD-1 and/or TIGIT were sorted from live CD3+CD8+TCRalphabeta+ cells. By share of the sample, this clonotype is medium-sized. The antigen remains unidentified. TCR libraries were prepared from roughly 15 ng of total RNA with the QIAseq Immune Repertoire TCR panel. TCRdb reprocessed the reads via MiXCR and lists one record per CDR3 protein. Here the sample spans 420 or so distinct CDR3 sequences, 4.5% to 6% being singletons.

This sequence originates from a human donor with melanoma. V is TRBV20-1 and J is TRBJ1-3; D remains ambiguous. The source was CD8+ T cells from PBMCs, collected at baseline or after one month of anti-PD-1 therapy (not recorded which). This CDR3 is CSDQQTSGNTIYF. CDR3 DNA: TGCAGTGACCAGCAGACATCTGGAAACACCATATATTTT.